Below are 26 T cell receptor beta chains sequenced from a single sample in a study of preoperative IRX-2 immunotherapy in early breast cancer. Here immunoSEQ multiplex PCR was the method, and the copy in TCRdb shows in-frame clones only, minus some. The table records about 6,000 clones, around 75% of them present only once. Treatment meaning: preoperative locoregional IRX-2 cytokine immunotherapy. Sequenced here: tumor tissue, sampled before IRX-2 immunotherapy. These receptors all stem from a human donor with breast cancer.

This clone counts as medium-sized. The chain joins TRBV6-8 to TRBJ1-3; D remains ambiguous. Germline CDR1 and CDR2: MNHGY and SAAAGT. The V gene lost 6 bases and the J gene lost 0 bases, with 6 bases spanning the gap. The CDR3 has 13 residues. Here the CDR3 DNA reads TGTGCCAGCAGGCGGGGCTCTGGAAACACCATATATTTT. The encoded protein is CASRRGSGNTIYF.

The chain employs TRBV6-8 and TRBJ2-2; D is unresolved. Trimming took 0 bases from V and 2 from J, leaving 10 bases between them. The CDR3 loop spans 16 amino acids. Germline V CDR1 and CDR2: MNHGY, SAAAGT. The CDR3 loop is CASSYSSVPNTGELFF. The CDR3 DNA is TGTGCCAGCAGTTACTCGTCGGTGCCCAACACCGGGGAGCTGTTTTTT.

The chain has TRBV6-8 and TRBJ2-4; weak D call: TRBD2 (6 bases). The CDR3 covers 12 residues. In germline, CDR1 is MNHGY, CDR2 SAAAGT. Trimming removed 5 bases from V and 9 bases from J, with 11 bases in between. The CDR3 DNA reads as TGTGCCAGCAGTCCCCGGGGGACCATTCAGTACTTC. This codes for CASSPRGTIQYF.

Sample share makes this clone medium-sized. The chain uses TRBV6-8 and TRBJ1-2; TRBD1 matches 7 bases. V lost 6 bases and J lost 7; bases outside the gene matches: 14. This CDR3 comprises 15 residues. Per the germline V gene, CDR1 is MNHGY and CDR2 is SAAAGT. The CDR3 loop is CASRRQSGGKGGYTF. CDR3 coding DNA: TGTGCCAGCAGGCGCCAGTCAGGGGGAAAGGGTGGCTACACCTTC.

This rearrangement joins TRBV6-8 to TRBJ2-7; D is uncertain. The CDR3 has 12 amino acids. Trimming shortened V by 8 bases and J by 4 bases, and 12 bases separated the two germline ends. The V gene's germline CDR1 is MNHGY and CDR2 SAAAGT. Here the CDR3 reads CASRGEPYEQYF. As DNA, the CDR3 is TGTGCCAGCCGAGGAGAACCTTACGAGCAGTACTTC.

The J gene is TRBJ2-3, the V gene TRBV6-8; a possible D gene is TRBD1 (6 bases). The CDR3 covers 13 residues. The germline V gene has CDR1 MNHGY and CDR2 SAAAGT. V gave up 5 bases and J gave up 3 bases, with 9 bases separating them. The CDR3 bases are TGTGCCAGCAGTAACCAGGGGACAGATACGCAGTATTTT. This sequence encodes CASSNQGTDTQYF.

V usage is TRBV6-8 and J usage is TRBJ2-5; D is undetermined. The CDR3 is made up of 14 amino acids. Germline assignment: CDR1 MNHGY and CDR2 SAAAGT. V was clipped by 0 bases and J by 1 base, with 6 bases between them. The CDR3 bases are TGTGCCAGCAGTTACTCGTGGGCCCAAGAGACCCAGTACTTC. Its translation is CASSYSWAQETQYF.

The genes are TRBV23-1 and TRBJ1-2, with TRBD1 identical over 7 bases. TRBV23-1 is treated as an ORF (open reading frame) with a function not yet certain. The length of the CDR3 is 15 residues. Trimming removed 6 bases from V and 3 bases from J; junction bases left unmatched: 10. The DNA for the CDR3 is TGCGCCAGCAGCCAAAGAGGACAGGAGCACTATGGCTACACCTTC. Encoded protein: CASSQRGQEHYGYTF.

The gene calls are TRBV6-8 and TRBJ2-2; D is perhaps TRBD1 (6 bases). Trimming removed 6 bases from V and 0 bases from J, with 8 bases in between. This CDR3 comprises 14 residues. CDR1 is MNHGY, CDR2 SAAAGT, per germline. DNA for the CDR3: TGTGCCAGCAGGAGGACAGCGAACACCGGGGAGCTGTTTTTT. It specifies CASRRTANTGELFF.

The chain recombines TRBV5-1 with TRBJ1-1; TRBD1 matches 8 bases. CDR3 length equals 14 residues. The germline V gene has CDR1 SGHRS and CDR2 YFSETQ. The junction had 9 bases not matched to a gene; V was cut back by 5 bases and J by 6 bases. The CDR3 nucleotides read TGCGCCAGCAGTTGGGCAGGGGGCGAGTCTGAAGCTTTCTTT. It is translated as CASSWAGGESEAFF.

This clone was found once. The gene calls are TRBV18 and TRBJ1-5; TRBD1 might be the D (6 bases). Germline V gene lookup returns CDR1 KGHSH and CDR2 LQKENI. V was trimmed by 3 bases and J by 2 bases, leaving 11 bases between them. The CDR3 spans 15 residues. This chain's CDR3 is CASSPSDSGNQPQHF. The CDR3 DNA reads as TGTGCCAGCTCACCCTCGGACAGTGGCAATCAGCCCCAGCATTTT.

The V and J genes are TRBV6-8 and TRBJ1-1, with D possibly TRBD1 on 5 matching bases. V gave up 2 bases and J gave up 1 base, with 11 bases separating them. Germline lookup yields CDR1 MNHGY and CDR2 SAAAGT. CDR3 length: 15 amino acids. CDR3 in amino acids: CASSYVGVWNTEAFF. CDR3 sequence (DNA): TGTGCCAGCAGTTACGTAGGGGTTTGGAACACTGAAGCTTTCTTT.

Comments on this clone: The junction does not match germline at one end; this may be a read error. V is TRBV6-8 and J is TRBJ1-1; D gene unclear. Germline V lookup: CDR1 MNHGY, CDR2 SAAAGT. This CDR3 contains 16 residues. The CDR3 spells CAISVSVGSGNTEAFF. The CDR3 region has the DNA TGTGCCATCAGTGTAAGTGTGGGCTCGGGGAACACTGAAGCTTTCTTT.

The chain has TRBV11-3 and TRBJ2-3; either TRBD1 or TRBD2 may fit D (5 bases each). Trimming took off 5 bases at V and 4 bases at J, with 13 bases between the two ends. The germline V gene encodes CDR1 SGHNT and CDR2 YENEEA. The CDR3 totals 14 residues. CDR3 in amino acids: CASSLGRAPDTQYF. DNA of the CDR3: TGTGCCAGCAGCCTGGGACGGGCCCCAGATACGCAGTATTTT.

The chain combines TRBV11-3 with TRBJ1-3; TRBD1 matches at 9 bases. Germline V gene sequence: CDR1 SGHNT, CDR2 YENEEA. The CDR3 has 18 residues. V lost 7 bases, J lost 4 bases, and 17 bases stayed unmatched. The CDR3 DNA follows: TGTGCCAGCAACCACAGGGGGCCGCGCGCGGGTAACGGAAACACCATATATTTT. Its protein product is CASNHRGPRAGNGNTIYF. Variable domain in full (rest from reference TRBV11-3 and TRBJ1-3): EAGVVQSPRYKIIEKKQPVAFWCNPISGHNTLYWYLQNLGQGPELLIRYENEEAVDDSQLPKDRFSAERLKGVDSTLKIQPAELGDSAVYLCASNHRGPRAGNGNTIYFGEGSWLTVV.

This clone has only one observation. The gene calls are TRBV18 and TRBJ2-5, with 12 positions matching TRBD2. Per germline, CDR1 KGHSH and CDR2 LQKENI. There are 16 residues in the CDR3. V was pared by 1 base and J by 3 bases, with 3 bases of the junction left unmatched. The CDR3 DNA follows: TGTGCCAGCTCACCACAGTGGACTAGCGGGGAAGAGACCCAGTACTTC. It is translated as CASSPQWTSGEETQYF.

This chain joins TRBV5-1 and TRBJ1-1, with D tentatively TRBD1 (5 bases). Trimming shortened V by 4 bases and J by 4 bases, and 17 bases separated the two germline ends. This CDR3 is built from 15 residues. CDR1 SGHRS and CDR2 YFSETQ come from the germline V gene. The CDR3 coding sequence is TGCGCCAGCAGCACCTACGGGAGGGGCAGCACTGAAGCTTTCTTT. It is translated as CASSTYGRGSTEAFF.

V and J are TRBV28 and TRBJ1-5; 9 bases are shared with TRBD1. V shed 6 bases and J 5 bases; nucleotides not matched to a gene: 11. Per the germline V gene, CDR1 is MDHEN and CDR2 is SYDVKM. This CDR3 spans 16 amino acids. CDR3 sequence: CASSPVHWTGDQPQHF. In nucleotides, the CDR3 is TGTGCCAGCAGCCCCGTACATTGGACAGGGGATCAGCCCCAGCATTTT.

The chain employs TRBV5-1 and TRBJ2-7; possibly TRBD2 for D (5 bases). The V gene lost 3 bases and the J gene lost 2 bases, with 15 bases spanning the gap. The CDR3 has 15 residues. Germline CDR1 is SGHRS and CDR2 is YFSETQ. In DNA, the CDR3 is TGCGCCAGCAGCTCTAGAAAGCGGTGGGCCTACGAGCAGTACTTC. It yields the protein CASSSRKRWAYEQYF.

This clone appeared a single time. V and J are TRBV7-8 and TRBJ2-7; maybe TRBD2 (6 bases). The CDR3 runs 13 residues. The germline V gene encodes CDR1 SGHVS and CDR2 FQNEAQ. Trimming pared 3 bases from V and 6 bases from J, leaving 12 bases between. For the CDR3, the DNA is TGTGCCAGCAGCTTTTCGGGGGAAGGCGAGCAGTACTTC. This gives the protein CASSFSGEGEQYF.

The CDR3, as DNA: TGTGCCAGCAGTTCCACGACAGGCGATTATCAGCCCCAGCATTTT. Encoded protein: CASSSTTGDYQPQHF. The chain joins TRBV7-7 to TRBJ1-5, with a weak D call TRBD1 (6 bases). The CDR3 has 15 residues. The germline V gene has CDR1 SSHAT and CDR2 FNYEAQ (reference sequence). V lost 6 bases to trimming and J lost 5 bases, with 17 bases between them.

The chain combines TRBV9 with TRBJ1-5; D not certain. Germline CDR1 SGDLS, CDR2 YYNGEE. Trimming removed 6 bases from V and 6 bases from J, with 16 bases in between. The CDR3 length is 14 residues. The CDR3 reads CASTVGDESQPQHF. CDR3 nucleotides: TGTGCCAGCACCGTGGGAGACGAGAGTCAGCCCCAGCATTTT.

The V gene is TRBV28, the J gene TRBJ1-4; TRBD1 aligns across 7 bases. The CDR3 loop spans 15 amino acids. Trimming cost V 5 bases and J 7 bases; bases outside gene matches: 10. Germline lookup yields CDR1 MDHEN and CDR2 SYDVKM. The DNA for the CDR3 is TGTGCCAGCAGTGAAAGACAGGGAGGGTCTGAAAAACTGTTTTTT. This gives the protein CASSERQGGSEKLFF.

This clone is a singleton in its sample. V gene TRBV30 combines with J gene TRBJ1-1, with D unclear. The CDR3 length is 18 residues. Trimming pared 3 bases from V and 6 bases from J, leaving 29 bases between. Germline CDR1 is GTSNPN and CDR2 is SVGIG (reference sequence). In DNA form, the CDR3 reads TGTGCCTGGAGCGAAGTCGCTCGACTCCTTCGATTACCGGCTGAAGCTTTCTTT. This codes for CAWSEVARLLRLPAEAFF.

This sequence joins TRBV11-3 and TRBJ2-7; TRBD1 aligns across 12 bases. CDR1 is SGHNT, CDR2 YENEEA, per germline. The junction had 8 bases not matched to a gene; V was cut back by 5 bases and J by 9 bases. The CDR3 loop spans 14 amino acids. The CDR3 sequence: CASSPGTGGIGQYF. CDR3 sequence (DNA): TGTGCCAGCAGCCCCGGGACAGGGGGCATCGGGCAGTACTTC.

This chain links TRBV6-8 with TRBJ1-1; D unresolved. The CDR3 extends over 13 amino acids. The ends were cut back, 8 bases at V and 1 base at J, with 11 bases in the middle. Germline-derived CDR1 and CDR2 are MNHGY and SAAAGT. Written as DNA, the CDR3 is TGTGCCAGCTCCTGGGCCCAGAACACTGAAGCTTTCTTT. This encodes CASSWAQNTEAFF.